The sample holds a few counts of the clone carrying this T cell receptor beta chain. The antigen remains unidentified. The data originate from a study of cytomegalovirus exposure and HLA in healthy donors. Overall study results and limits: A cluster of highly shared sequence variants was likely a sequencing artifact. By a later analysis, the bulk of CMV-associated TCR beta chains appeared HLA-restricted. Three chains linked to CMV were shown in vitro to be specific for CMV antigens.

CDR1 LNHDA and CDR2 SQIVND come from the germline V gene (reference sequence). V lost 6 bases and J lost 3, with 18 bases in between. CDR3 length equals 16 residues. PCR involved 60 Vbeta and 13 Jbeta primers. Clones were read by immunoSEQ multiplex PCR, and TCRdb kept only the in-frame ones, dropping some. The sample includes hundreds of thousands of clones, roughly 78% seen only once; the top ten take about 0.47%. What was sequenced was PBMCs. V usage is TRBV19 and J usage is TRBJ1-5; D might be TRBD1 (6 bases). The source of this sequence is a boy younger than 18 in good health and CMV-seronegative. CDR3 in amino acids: CASSPNGGPVNQPQHF. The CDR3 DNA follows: TGTGCCAGTAGCCCTAATGGGGGCCCCGTCAATCAGCCCCAGCATTTT.